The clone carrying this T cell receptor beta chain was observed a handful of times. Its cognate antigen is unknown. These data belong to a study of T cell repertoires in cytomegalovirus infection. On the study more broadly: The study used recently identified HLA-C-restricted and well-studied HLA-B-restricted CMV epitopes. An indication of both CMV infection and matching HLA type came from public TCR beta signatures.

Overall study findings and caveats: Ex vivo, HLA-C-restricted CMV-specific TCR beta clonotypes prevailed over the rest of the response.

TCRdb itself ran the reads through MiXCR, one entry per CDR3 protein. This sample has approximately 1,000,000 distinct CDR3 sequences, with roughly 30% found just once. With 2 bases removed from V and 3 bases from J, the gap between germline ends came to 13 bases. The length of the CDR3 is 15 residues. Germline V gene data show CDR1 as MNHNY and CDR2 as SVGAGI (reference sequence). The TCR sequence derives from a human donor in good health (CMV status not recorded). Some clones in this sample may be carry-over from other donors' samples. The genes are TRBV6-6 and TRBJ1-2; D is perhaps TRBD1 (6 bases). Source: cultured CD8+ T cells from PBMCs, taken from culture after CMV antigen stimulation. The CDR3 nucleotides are TGTGCCAGCAGTTACGGATCCTCAGGGGACTATGGCTACACCTTC. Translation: CASSYGSSGDYGYTF.